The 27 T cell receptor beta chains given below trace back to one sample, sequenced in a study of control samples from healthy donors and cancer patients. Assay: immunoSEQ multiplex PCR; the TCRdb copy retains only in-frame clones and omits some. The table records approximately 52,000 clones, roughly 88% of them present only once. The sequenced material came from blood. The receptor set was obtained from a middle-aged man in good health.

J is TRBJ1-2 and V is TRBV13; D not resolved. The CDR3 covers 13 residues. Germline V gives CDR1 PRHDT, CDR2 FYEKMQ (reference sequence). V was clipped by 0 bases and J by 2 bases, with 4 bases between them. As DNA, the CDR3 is TGTGCCAGCAGCTTAGGCAGAAACTATGGCTACACCTTC. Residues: CASSLGRNYGYTF.

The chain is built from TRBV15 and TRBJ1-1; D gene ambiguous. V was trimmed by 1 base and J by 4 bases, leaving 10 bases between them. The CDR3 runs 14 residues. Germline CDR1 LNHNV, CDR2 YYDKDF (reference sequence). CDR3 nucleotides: TGTGCCACCAGCAGAGCCGTGGAGAGCACTGAAGCTTTCTTT. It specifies CATSRAVESTEAFF.

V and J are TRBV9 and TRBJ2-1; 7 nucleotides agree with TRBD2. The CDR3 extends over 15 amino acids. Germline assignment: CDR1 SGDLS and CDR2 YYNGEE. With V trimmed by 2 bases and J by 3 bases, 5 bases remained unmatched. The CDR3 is CASSVGLADYNEQFF. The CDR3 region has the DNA TGTGCCAGCAGCGTCGGGCTAGCGGACTACAATGAGCAGTTCTTC. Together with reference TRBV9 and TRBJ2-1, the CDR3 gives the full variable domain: DSGVTQTPKHLITATGQRVTLRCSPRSGDLSVYWYQQSLDQGLQFLIQYYNGEERAKGNILERFSAQQFPDLHSELNLSSLELGDSALYFCASSVGLADYNEQFFGPGTRLTVL.

The CDR3 protein is CASSQGTHVVTQHF. The CDR3 nucleotides are TGTGCCAGCAGCCAAGGTACCCACGTCGTGACCCAGCATTTT. The rearrangement uses TRBV3-1 (or the pseudogene TRBV3-2) and TRBJ1-5; D unclear. Deletions cut 1 base from V and 11 bases from J, with 15 bases between. Per germline, CDR1 LGHDT and CDR2 YNNKEL (reference sequence). The CDR3 runs to 14 residues.

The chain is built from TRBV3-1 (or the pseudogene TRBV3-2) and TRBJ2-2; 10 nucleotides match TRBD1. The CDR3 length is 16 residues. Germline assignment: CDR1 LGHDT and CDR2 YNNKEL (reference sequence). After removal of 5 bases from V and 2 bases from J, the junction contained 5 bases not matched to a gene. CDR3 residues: CASSKTGGANTGELFF. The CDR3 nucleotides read TGTGCCAGCAGCAAGACAGGGGGCGCCAACACCGGGGAGCTGTTTTTT.

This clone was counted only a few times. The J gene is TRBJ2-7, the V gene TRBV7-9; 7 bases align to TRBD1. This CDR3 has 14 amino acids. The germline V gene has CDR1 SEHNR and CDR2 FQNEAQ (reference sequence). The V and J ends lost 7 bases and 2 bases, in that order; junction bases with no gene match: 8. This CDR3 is CASTPRDRTYEQYF. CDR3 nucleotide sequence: TGTGCCAGCACCCCCAGGGACAGAACCTACGAGCAGTACTTC.

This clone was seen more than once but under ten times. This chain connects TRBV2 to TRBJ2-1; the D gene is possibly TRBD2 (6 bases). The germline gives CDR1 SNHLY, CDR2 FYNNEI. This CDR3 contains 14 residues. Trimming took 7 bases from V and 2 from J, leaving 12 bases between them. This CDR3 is CASNIWGAYNEQFF. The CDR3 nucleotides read TGTGCCAGCAACATATGGGGGGCCTACAATGAGCAGTTCTTC.

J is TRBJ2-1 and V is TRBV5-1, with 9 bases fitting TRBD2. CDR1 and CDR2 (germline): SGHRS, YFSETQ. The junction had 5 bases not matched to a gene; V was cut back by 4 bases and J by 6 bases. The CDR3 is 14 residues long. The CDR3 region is CASSPGLATNEQFF. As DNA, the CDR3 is TGCGCCAGCAGCCCAGGACTAGCGACCAATGAGCAGTTCTTC.

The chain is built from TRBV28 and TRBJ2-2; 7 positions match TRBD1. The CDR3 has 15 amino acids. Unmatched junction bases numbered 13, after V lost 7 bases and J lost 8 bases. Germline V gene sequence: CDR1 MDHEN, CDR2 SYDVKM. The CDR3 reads CASNTRQGVSGELFF. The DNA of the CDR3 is TGTGCCAGCAATACAAGACAGGGTGTTTCGGGGGAGCTGTTTTTT.

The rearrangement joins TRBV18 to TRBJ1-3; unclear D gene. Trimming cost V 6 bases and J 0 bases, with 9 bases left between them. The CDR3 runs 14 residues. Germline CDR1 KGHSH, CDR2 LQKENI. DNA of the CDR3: TGTGCCAGCTCCACCGAGAGCTCTGGAAACACCATATATTTT. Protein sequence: CASSTESSGNTIYF.

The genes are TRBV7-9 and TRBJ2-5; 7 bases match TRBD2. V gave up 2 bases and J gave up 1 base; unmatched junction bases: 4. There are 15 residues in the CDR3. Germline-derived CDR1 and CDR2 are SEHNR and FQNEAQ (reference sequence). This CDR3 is CASSLRLASQETQYF. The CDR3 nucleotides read TGTGCCAGCAGCTTAAGACTAGCAAGCCAAGAGACCCAGTACTTC.

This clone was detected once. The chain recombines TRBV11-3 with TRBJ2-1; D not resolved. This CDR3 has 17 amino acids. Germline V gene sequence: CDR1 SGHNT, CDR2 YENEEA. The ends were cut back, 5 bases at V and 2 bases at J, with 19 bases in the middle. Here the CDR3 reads CASSPLVGLHPYNEQFF. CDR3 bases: TGTGCCAGCAGCCCTCTCGTAGGCTTGCACCCCTACAATGAGCAGTTCTTC.

CDR3 in amino acids: CASSDTGARDTQYF. The CDR3 DNA is TGTGCCAGCAGTGATACAGGGGCTAGAGATACGCAGTATTTT. The chain employs TRBV27 and TRBJ2-3; 7 positions match TRBD1. This CDR3 spans 14 amino acids. Germline assignment: CDR1 MNHEY and CDR2 SMNVEV (reference sequence). The V gene end was trimmed by 5 bases and the J gene end by 5 bases; junction bases not matched to a gene: 7.

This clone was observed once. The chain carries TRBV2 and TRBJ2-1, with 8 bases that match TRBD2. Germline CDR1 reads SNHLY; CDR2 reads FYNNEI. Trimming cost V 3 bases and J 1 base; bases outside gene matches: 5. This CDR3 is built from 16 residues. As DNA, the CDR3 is TGTGCCAGCAGTGACCTAGCGGGCTCTTCCTACAATGAGCAGTTCTTC. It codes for CASSDLAGSSYNEQFF.

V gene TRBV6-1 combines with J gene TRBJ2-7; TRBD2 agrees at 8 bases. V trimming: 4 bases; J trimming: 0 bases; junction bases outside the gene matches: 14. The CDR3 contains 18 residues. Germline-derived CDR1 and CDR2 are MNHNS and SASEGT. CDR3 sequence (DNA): TGTGCCAGCAGTGGAAGCGGGAGTTATAGCTGGATCTCCTACGAGCAGTACTTC. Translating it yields CASSGSGSYSWISYEQYF.

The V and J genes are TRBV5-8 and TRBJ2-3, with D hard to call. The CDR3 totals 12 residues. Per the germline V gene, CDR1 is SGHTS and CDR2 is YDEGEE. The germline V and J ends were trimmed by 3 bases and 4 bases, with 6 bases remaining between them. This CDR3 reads CASSSNSDTQYF. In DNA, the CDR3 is TGTGCCAGCAGCTCAAACTCAGATACGCAGTATTTT.

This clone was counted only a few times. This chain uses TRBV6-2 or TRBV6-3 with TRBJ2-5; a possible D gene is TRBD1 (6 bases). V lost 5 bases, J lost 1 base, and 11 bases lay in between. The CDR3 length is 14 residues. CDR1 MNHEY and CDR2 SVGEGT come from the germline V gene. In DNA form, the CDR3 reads TGTGCCAGCAGTCACAGACAGGTCCAAGAGACCCAGTACTTC. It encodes CASSHRQVQETQYF.

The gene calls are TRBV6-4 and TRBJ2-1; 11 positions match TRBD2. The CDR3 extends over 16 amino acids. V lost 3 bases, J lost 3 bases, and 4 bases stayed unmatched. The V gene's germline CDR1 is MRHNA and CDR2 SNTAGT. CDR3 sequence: CASSDSGTSGYNEQFF. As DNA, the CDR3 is TGTGCCAGCAGTGATTCTGGGACTAGCGGCTACAATGAGCAGTTCTTC.

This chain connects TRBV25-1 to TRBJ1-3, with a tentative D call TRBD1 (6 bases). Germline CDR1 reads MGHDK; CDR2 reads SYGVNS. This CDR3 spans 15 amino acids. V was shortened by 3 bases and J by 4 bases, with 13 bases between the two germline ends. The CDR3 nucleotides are TGTGCCAGCAGTGACCCGACAGGTTCCGGAAACACCATATATTTT. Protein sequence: CASSDPTGSGNTIYF.

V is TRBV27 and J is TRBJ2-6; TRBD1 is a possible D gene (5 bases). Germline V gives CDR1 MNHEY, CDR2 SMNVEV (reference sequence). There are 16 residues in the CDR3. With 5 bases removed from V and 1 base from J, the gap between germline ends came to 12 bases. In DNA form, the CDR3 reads TGTGCCAGCAGTATCCGGCAGGGATCTGGGGCCAACGTCCTGACTTTC. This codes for CASSIRQGSGANVLTF.

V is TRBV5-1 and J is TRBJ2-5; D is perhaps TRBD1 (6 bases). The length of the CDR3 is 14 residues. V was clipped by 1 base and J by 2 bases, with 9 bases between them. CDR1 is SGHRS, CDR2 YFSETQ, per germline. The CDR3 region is CASSLFRGQETQYF. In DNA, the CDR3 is TGCGCCAGCAGCTTGTTCAGGGGACAAGAGACCCAGTACTTC.

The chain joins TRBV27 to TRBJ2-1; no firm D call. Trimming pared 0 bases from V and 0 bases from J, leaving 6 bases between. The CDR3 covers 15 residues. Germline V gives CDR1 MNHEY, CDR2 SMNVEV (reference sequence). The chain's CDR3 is CASSLSRRSYNEQFF. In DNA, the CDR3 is TGTGCCAGCAGTTTATCCCGTCGCTCCTACAATGAGCAGTTCTTC.

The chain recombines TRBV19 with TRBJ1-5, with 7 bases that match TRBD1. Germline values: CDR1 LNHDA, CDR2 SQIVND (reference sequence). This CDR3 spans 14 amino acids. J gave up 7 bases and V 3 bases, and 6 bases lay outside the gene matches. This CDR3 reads CASSMGDREQPQHF. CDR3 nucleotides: TGTGCCAGTAGTATGGGTGACAGGGAGCAGCCCCAGCATTTT. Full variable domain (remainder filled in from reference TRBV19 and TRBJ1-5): DGGITQSPKYLFRKEGQNVTLSCEQNLNHDAMYWYRQDPGQGLRLIYYSQIVNDFQKGDIAEGYSVSREKKESFPLTVTSAQKNPTAFYLCASSMGDREQPQHFGDGTRLSIL.

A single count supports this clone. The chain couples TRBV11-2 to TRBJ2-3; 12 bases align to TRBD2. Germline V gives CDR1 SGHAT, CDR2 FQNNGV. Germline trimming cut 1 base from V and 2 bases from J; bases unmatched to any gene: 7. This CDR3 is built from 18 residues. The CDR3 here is CASSLVRLAGDPTDTQYF. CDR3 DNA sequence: TGTGCCAGCAGCTTAGTCCGACTAGCGGGAGACCCCACAGATACGCAGTATTTT.

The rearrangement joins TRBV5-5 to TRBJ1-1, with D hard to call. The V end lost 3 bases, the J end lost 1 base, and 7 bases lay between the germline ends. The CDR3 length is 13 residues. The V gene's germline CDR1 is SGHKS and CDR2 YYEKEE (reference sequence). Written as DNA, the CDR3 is TGTGCCAGCAGCTCCGGCTCGAACACTGAAGCTTTCTTT. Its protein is CASSSGSNTEAFF.

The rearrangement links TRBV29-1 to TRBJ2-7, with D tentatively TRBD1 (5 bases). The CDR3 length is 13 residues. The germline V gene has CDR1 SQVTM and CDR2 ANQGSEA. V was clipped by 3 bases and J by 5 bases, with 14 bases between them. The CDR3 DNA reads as TGCAGCGTTGAGGGGCCGATCCACCACGAGCAGTACTTC. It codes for CSVEGPIHHEQYF.

In DNA, the CDR3 is TGTGCCAGCACCACAGGGGGCGATGAAAAACTGTTTTTT. As protein: CASTTGGDEKLFF. V gene TRBV28 combines with J gene TRBJ1-4, with 9 bases aligning to TRBD1. Looked up from germline, CDR1 is MDHEN and CDR2 is SYDVKM. The V and J ends lost 7 bases and 6 bases, in that order; junction bases with no gene match: 3. This CDR3 spans 13 amino acids.